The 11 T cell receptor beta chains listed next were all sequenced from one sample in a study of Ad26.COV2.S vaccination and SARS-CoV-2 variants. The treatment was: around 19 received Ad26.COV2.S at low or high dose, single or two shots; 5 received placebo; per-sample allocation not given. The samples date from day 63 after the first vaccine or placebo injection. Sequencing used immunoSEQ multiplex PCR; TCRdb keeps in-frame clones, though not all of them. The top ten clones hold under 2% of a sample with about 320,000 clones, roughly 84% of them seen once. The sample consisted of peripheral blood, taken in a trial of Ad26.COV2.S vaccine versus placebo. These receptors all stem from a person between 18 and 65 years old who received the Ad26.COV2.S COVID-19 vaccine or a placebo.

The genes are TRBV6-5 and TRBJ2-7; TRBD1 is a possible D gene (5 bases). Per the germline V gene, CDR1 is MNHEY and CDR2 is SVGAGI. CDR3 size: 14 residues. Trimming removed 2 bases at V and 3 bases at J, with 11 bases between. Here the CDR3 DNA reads TGTGCCAGCAGTTACGATGGAACAGGCTACGAGCAGTACTTC. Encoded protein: CASSYDGTGYEQYF.

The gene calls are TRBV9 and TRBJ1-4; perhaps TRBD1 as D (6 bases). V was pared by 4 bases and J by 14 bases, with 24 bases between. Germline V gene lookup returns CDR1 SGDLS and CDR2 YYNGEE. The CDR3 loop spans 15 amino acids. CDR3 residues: CASSSRGTPGTGLFF. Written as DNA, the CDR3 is TGTGCCAGCAGCTCAAGAGGGACACCGGGTACTGGTCTGTTTTTT.

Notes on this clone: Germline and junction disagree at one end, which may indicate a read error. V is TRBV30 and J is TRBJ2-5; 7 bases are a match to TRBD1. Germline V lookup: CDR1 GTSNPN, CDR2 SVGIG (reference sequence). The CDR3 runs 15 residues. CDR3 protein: CAWSTPGQWQGTQYF. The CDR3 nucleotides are TGTGCCTGGAGTACCCCGGGACAGTGGCAAGGGACCCAGTACTTC. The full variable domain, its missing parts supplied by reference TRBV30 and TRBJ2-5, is SQTIHQWPATLVQPVGSPLSLECTVEGTSNPNLYWYRQAAGRGLQLLFYSVGIGQISSEVPQNLSASRPQDRQFILSSKKLLLSDSGFYLCAWSTPGQWQGTQYFGPGTRLLVL.

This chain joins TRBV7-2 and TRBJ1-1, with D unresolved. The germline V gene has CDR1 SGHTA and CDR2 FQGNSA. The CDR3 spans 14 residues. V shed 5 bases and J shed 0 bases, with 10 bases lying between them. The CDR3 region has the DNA TGTGCCAGCAGCCAACAACCTATGAACACTGAAGCTTTCTTT. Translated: CASSQQPMNTEAFF.

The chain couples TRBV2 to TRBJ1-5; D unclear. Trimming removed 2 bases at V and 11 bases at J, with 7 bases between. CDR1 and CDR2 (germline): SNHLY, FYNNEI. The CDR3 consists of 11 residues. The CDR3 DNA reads TGTGCCAGCAGTGAACGGGGAACCCAGCATTTT. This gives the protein CASSERGTQHF. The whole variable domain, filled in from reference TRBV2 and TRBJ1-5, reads EPEVTQTPSHQVTQMGQEVILRCVPISNHLYFYWYRQILGQKVEFLVSFYNNEISEKSEIFDDQFSVERPDGSNFTLKIRSTKLEDSAMYFCASSERGTQHFGDGTRLSIL.

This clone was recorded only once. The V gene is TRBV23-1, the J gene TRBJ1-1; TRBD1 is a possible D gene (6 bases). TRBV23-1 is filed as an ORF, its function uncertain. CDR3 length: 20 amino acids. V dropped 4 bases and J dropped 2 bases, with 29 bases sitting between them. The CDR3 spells CASSPVDRFFFTPINTEAFF. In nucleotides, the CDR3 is TGCGCCAGCAGTCCCGTGGACAGATTTTTCTTTACGCCGATCAACACTGAAGCTTTCTTT.

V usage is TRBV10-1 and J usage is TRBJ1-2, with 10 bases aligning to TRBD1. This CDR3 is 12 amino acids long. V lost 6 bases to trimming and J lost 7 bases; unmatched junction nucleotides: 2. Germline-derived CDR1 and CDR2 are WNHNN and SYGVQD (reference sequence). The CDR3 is CASRGTGVGYTF. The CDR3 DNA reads TGCGCCAGCAGGGGGACAGGGGTTGGCTACACCTTC.

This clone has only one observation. The CDR3 bases are TGTGCCAGCAGTCCCACTCCGGGCAATCAGCCCCAGCATTTT. Protein product: CASSPTPGNQPQHF. The chain employs TRBV6-6 and TRBJ1-5; no firm D call. From germline, CDR1 is MNHNY and CDR2 SVGAGI (reference sequence). The CDR3 spans 14 residues. V lost 5 bases to trimming and J lost 2 bases, with 10 bases between them.

Here the CDR3 reads CASSKETINQETQYF. The CDR3 region has the DNA TGTGCCAGCAGCAAAGAGACTATCAATCAAGAGACCCAGTACTTC. The J gene is TRBJ2-5, the V gene TRBV21-1; the table's D call of TRBD2 was not tested on the DNA. TRBV21-1 is marked as a pseudogene. The CDR3 extends over 15 amino acids.

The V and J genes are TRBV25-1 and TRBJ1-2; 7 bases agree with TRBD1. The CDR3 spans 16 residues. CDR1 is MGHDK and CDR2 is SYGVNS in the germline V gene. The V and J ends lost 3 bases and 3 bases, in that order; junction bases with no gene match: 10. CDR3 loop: CASSDHKHGTDYGYTF. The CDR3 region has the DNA TGTGCCAGCAGTGACCACAAACATGGGACAGACTATGGCTACACCTTC.

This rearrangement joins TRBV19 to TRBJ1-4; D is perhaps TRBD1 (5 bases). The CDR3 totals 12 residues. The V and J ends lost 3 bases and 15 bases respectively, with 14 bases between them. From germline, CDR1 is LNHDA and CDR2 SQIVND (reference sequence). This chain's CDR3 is CASSIDRRMMFF. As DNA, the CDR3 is TGTGCCAGTAGTATTGACAGAAGAATGATGTTTTTT.